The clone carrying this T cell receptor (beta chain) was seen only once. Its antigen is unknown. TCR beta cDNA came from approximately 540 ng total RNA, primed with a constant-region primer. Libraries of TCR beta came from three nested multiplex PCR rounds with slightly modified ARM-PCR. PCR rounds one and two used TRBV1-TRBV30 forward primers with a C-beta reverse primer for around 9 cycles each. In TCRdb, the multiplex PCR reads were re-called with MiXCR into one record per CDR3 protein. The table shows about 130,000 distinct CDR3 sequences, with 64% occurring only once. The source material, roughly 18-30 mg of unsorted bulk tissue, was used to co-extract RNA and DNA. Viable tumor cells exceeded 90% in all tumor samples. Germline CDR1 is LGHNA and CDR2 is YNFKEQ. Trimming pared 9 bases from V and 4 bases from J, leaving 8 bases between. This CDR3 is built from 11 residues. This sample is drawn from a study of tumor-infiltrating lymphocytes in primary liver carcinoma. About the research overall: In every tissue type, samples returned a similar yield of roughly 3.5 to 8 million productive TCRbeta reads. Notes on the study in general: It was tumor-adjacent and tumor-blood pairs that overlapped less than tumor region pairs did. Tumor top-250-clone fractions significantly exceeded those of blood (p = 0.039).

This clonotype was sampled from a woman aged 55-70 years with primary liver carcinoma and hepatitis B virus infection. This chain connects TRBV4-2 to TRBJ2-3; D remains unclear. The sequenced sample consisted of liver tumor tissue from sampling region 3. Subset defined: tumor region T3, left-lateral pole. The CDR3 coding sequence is TGTGCCAGAAGTCAGGCAGATACGCAGTATTTT. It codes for CARSQADTQYF.